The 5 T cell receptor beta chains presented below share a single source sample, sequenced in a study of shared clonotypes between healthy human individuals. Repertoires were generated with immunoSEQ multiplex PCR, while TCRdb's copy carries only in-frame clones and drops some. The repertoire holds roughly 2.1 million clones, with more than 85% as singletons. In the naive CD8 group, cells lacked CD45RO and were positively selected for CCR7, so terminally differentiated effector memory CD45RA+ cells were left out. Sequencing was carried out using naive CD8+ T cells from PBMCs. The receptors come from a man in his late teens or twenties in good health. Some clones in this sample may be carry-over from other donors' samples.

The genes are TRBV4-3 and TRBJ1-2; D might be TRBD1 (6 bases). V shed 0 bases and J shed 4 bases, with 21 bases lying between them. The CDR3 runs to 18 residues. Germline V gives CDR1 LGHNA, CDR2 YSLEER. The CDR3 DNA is TGCGCCAGCAGCCAAGATTGGGGGGCAGGCGGCGAATCCTATGGCTACACCTTC. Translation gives CASSQDWGAGGESYGYTF.

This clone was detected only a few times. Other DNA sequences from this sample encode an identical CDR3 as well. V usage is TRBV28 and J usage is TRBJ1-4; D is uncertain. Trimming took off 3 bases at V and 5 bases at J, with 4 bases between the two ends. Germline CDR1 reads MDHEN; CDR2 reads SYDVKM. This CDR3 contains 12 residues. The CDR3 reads CASSFSNEKLFF. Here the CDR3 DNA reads TGTGCCAGCAGTTTCTCGAATGAAAAACTGTTTTTT.

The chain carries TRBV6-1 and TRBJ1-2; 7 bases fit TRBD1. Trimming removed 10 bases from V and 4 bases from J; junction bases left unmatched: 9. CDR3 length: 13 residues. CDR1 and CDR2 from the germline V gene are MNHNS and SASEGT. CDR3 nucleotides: TGTGCCACAAGAGGGGGCGCGGGCTATGGCTACACCTTC. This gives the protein CATRGGAGYGYTF.

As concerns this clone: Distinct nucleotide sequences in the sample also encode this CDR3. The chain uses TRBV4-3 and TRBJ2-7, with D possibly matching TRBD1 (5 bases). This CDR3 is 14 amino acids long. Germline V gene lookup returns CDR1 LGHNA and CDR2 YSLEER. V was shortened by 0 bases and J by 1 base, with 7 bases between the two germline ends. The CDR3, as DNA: TGCGCCAGCAGCCAAGATTCAGGGTCCTACGAGCAGTACTTC. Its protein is CASSQDSGSYEQYF.

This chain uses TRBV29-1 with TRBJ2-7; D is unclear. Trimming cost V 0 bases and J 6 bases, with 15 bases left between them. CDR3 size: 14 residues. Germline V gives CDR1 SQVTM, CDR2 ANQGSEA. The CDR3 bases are TGCAGCGTTGAAGATGGCGGTCCAAGAATCGAGCAGTACTTC. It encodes CSVEDGGPRIEQYF.